The T cell receptor (beta chain) described here comes from a study of PD-L1 blockade in urothelial cancer. Study background: About nine tenths of the roughly 30 patients comprised males who had bladder-origin urothelial cancer.

Sequencing used immunoSEQ multiplex PCR; TCRdb keeps in-frame clones, though not all of them. The table has some 20,000 clones, 70% to 90% seen once; the top ten hold more than 9.5%. Time point here: pretreatment peripheral blood. Germline CDR1 and CDR2: SGHRS and YFSETQ. V was pared by 3 bases and J by 7 bases, with 11 bases of the junction left unmatched. The CDR3 sequence is 17 residues long. The sequencing here drew on PBMCs, taken around atezolizumab (anti-PD-L1) treatment. The chain joins TRBV5-1 to TRBJ2-2; TRBD1 aligns across 11 bases. This clonotype originated in a man aged 65 to 79 with urothelial cancer. CDR3 in amino acids: CASSYPRTGGMNGELFF. The CDR3 DNA follows: TGCGCCAGCAGCTACCCGCGGACAGGGGGCATGAACGGGGAGCTGTTTTTT.